The 29 T cell receptor beta chains in this list originate from one sample, sequenced in a study of CD4 T cells in relation to SARS-CoV-2 and coronaviruses. The unexposed donors gave CD4+ T cells in 2011-2018, prior to COVID-19. CD4+ T cells were isolated from the cells after 10 days of culture. No cognate antigen is known for these TCRs. Profiling relied on immunoSEQ multiplex PCR, and the TCRdb table lists in-frame clones only, not all of them. This sample has 22,000 or so clones, with around 75% found just once. Sequenced material: CD4+ T cells from PBMCs, cultured in vitro. These receptors all come from a human donor in good health.

This clone was seen once. The V gene is TRBV6-6, the J gene TRBJ1-2; TRBD1 is a possible D gene (6 bases). Trimming pared 4 bases from V and 8 bases from J, leaving 11 bases between. This CDR3 is built from 12 residues. Looked up from germline, CDR1 is MNHNY and CDR2 is SVGAGI (reference sequence). CDR3 residues: CASSFRGEGYTF. The CDR3 bases are TGTGCCAGCAGTTTCAGGGGAGAAGGCTACACCTTC.

This clone was observed a handful of times. The genes are TRBV27 and TRBJ1-5, with D hard to call. Germline lookup yields CDR1 MNHEY and CDR2 SMNVEV (reference sequence). Trimming stripped 6 bases from V and 0 bases from J, with 9 bases between. The CDR3 is 14 residues long. The CDR3 nucleotides are TGTGCCAGCAGCCCGGGTGGTAGCAATCAGCCCCAGCATTTT. This sequence encodes CASSPGGSNQPQHF.

The chain's CDR3 is CASSDSGQGEQYF. The CDR3 coding sequence is TGTGCCAGCAGTGACTCGGGACAGGGCGAGCAGTACTTC. The gene calls are TRBV6-4 and TRBJ2-7; 9 nucleotides agree with TRBD1. Germline loops: CDR1 MRHNA, CDR2 SNTAGT. V trimming: 0 bases; J trimming: 6 bases; junction bases outside the gene matches: 0. The length of the CDR3 is 13 residues.

Only a few counts were recorded for this clone. This chain links TRBV10-1 with TRBJ2-2; the match to TRBD2 covers 12 bases. V trimming: 5 bases; J trimming: 8 bases; junction bases outside the gene matches: 9. In germline, CDR1 is WNHNN, CDR2 SYGVQD (reference sequence). There are 16 residues in the CDR3. DNA of the CDR3: TGCGCCAGCAGTAGAAAGGGGACTAGCGGGCCGGGGGAGCTGTTTTTT. It yields the protein CASSRKGTSGPGELFF.

The rearrangement links TRBV28 to TRBJ1-5, with D unclear. The CDR3 is 14 residues long. CDR1 and CDR2 from the germline V gene are MDHEN and SYDVKM. V dropped 3 bases and J dropped 1 base, with 7 bases sitting between them. CDR3 sequence reads: CASSLGGSNQPQHF. The CDR3, as DNA: TGTGCCAGCAGTTTGGGAGGGAGCAATCAGCCCCAGCATTTT. Drawing the rest from reference TRBV28 and TRBJ1-5, the complete variable domain is DVKVTQSSRYLVKRTGEKVFLECVQDMDHENMFWYRQDPGLGLRLIYFSYDVKMKEKGDIPEGYSVSREKKERFSLILESASTNQTSMYLCASSLGGSNQPQHFGDGTRLSIL.

The V and J genes are TRBV5-6 and TRBJ2-5; maybe TRBD1 (5 bases). V shed 0 bases and J shed 3 bases, with 12 bases lying between them. Per germline, CDR1 SGHDT and CDR2 YYEEEE. The length of the CDR3 is 15 residues. The chain's CDR3 is CASSLGQGSKETQYF. The CDR3 nucleotides are TGTGCCAGCAGCTTGGGGCAGGGTAGTAAAGAGACCCAGTACTTC.

This chain links TRBV7-2 with TRBJ1-1, with no clear D. Germline CDR1 SGHTA, CDR2 FQGNSA. The CDR3 consists of 13 residues. Trimming took off 2 bases at V and 6 bases at J, with 10 bases between the two ends. CDR3 residues: CASSLRRGAEAFF. For the CDR3, the DNA is TGTGCCAGCAGCTTACGGCGTGGGGCTGAAGCTTTCTTT.

The rearrangement uses TRBV29-1 and TRBJ1-1; D not certain. This CDR3 has 13 residues. Germline CDR1 is SQVTM and CDR2 is ANQGSEA. V lost 7 bases and J lost 1, with 13 bases in between. In DNA form, the CDR3 reads TGCAGCGCTGGTGGAGGGTCGAACACTGAAGCTTTCTTT. Protein product: CSAGGGSNTEAFF.

This clone was counted only a few times. V usage is TRBV3-1 (or the pseudogene TRBV3-2) and J usage is TRBJ2-3; maybe TRBD2 (6 bases). The V and J ends lost 4 bases and 0 bases respectively, with 11 bases between them. The CDR3 sequence is 15 residues long. Germline CDR1 is LGHDT and CDR2 is YNNKEL (reference sequence). In DNA, the CDR3 is TGTGCCAGCAGCCCAACCGGGACTAGCACAGATACGCAGTATTTT. Amino acid sequence: CASSPTGTSTDTQYF.

The chain has TRBV10-3 and TRBJ2-7; tentative D call: TRBD2 (5 bases). The V and J ends lost 3 bases and 0 bases respectively, with 9 bases between them. The CDR3 consists of 14 residues. CDR1 and CDR2 from the germline V gene are ENHRY and SYGVKD. The CDR3 nucleotides are TGTGCCATCAGTGATGGGAGCGGCTCCTACGAGCAGTACTTC. It is translated as CAISDGSGSYEQYF.

The chain links TRBV6-5 to TRBJ2-1, with 7 nucleotides matching TRBD2. V lost 6 bases, J lost 8 bases, and 7 bases stayed unmatched. Germline V CDR1 and CDR2: MNHEY, SVGAGI. The CDR3 extends over 13 amino acids. The CDR3 coding sequence is TGTGCCAGCAGAATGGGGACTAACTATGAGCAGTTCTTC. Residues: CASRMGTNYEQFF.

The table lists this clone with a few counts. The J gene is TRBJ2-7, the V gene TRBV27; the match to TRBD1 covers 8 bases. The CDR3 sequence is 15 residues long. Losses at the gene ends were 3 bases for V and 3 bases for J; bases not matched to a gene: 7. CDR1 is MNHEY, CDR2 SMNVEV, per germline (reference sequence). The CDR3, as DNA: TGTGCCAGCAGTTTTCTGGACAGGGCTTTCTACGAGCAGTACTTC. It encodes CASSFLDRAFYEQYF.

The chain combines TRBV18 with TRBJ2-7, with 7 bases aligning to TRBD1. The germline gives CDR1 KGHSH, CDR2 LQKENI. V shed 4 bases, J shed 7 bases, and the junction held 13 bases outside the gene matches. The CDR3 contains 15 residues. CDR3 region: CASSLQGDLRWEQYF. CDR3 nucleotide sequence: TGTGCCAGCTCACTTCAGGGGGACCTGCGATGGGAGCAGTACTTC.

The CDR3 DNA reads as TGTGCCAGCAGTTCGGGACAGGGACCGGGAAAACTGTTTTTT. The encoded protein is CASSSGQGPGKLFF. The V and J genes are TRBV27 and TRBJ1-4, with 9 positions matching TRBD1. Germline V lookup: CDR1 MNHEY, CDR2 SMNVEV (reference sequence). The length of the CDR3 is 14 residues. The J segment lost 10 bases and the V segment lost 4 bases, leaving 7 bases of the junction unmatched.

The genes are TRBV28 and TRBJ1-5, with D unclear. The CDR3 has 15 residues. With 8 bases removed from V and 2 bases from J, the gap between germline ends came to 16 bases. Germline V lookup: CDR1 MDHEN, CDR2 SYDVKM. The CDR3 region is CASWGGGKGNQPQHF. The CDR3 DNA reads as TGTGCCAGCTGGGGTGGAGGTAAAGGCAATCAGCCCCAGCATTTT.

V is TRBV2 and J is TRBJ2-7; no clear D. Germline CDR1 SNHLY, CDR2 FYNNEI. The CDR3 consists of 12 residues. V lost 7 bases, J lost 3 bases, and 10 bases lay in between. The CDR3: CASMGQFYEQYF. In nucleotides, the CDR3 is TGTGCCAGCATGGGCCAGTTCTACGAGCAGTACTTC.

The rearrangement links TRBV7-9 to TRBJ1-1, with 10 nucleotides matching TRBD1. The germline CDR1 and CDR2 sequences are SEHNR and FQNEAQ (reference sequence). Germline trimming cut 5 bases from V and 2 bases from J; bases unmatched to any gene: 14. The CDR3 totals 18 residues. The chain's CDR3 is CASSPAQGQGLGNTEAFF. CDR3 DNA: TGTGCCAGCAGCCCCGCCCAGGGACAGGGGCTGGGAAACACTGAAGCTTTCTTT.

The CDR3 coding sequence is TGTGCCAGTAGTGGGGCTTGGGTGATAGGCTCTGGGGCCAACGTCCTGACTTTC. This translates into CASSGAWVIGSGANVLTF. The J gene is TRBJ2-6, the V gene TRBV19; TRBD1 is a possible D gene (5 bases). Trimming removed 5 bases from V and 0 bases from J, with 17 bases in between. Germline CDR1 reads LNHDA; CDR2 reads SQIVND (reference sequence). The CDR3 is 18 amino acids. Looking up the rest from reference TRBV19 and TRBJ2-6 gives the full variable domain: DGGITQSPKYLFRKEGQNVTLSCEQNLNHDAMYWYRQDPGQGLRLIYYSQIVNDFQKGDIAEGYSVSREKKESFPLTVTSAQKNPTAFYLCASSGAWVIGSGANVLTFGAGSRLTVL.

A few counts support this clone. The chain employs TRBV6-5 and TRBJ1-3; D possibly corresponds to TRBD1 (5 bases). The germline V and J ends were trimmed by 8 bases and 0 bases, with 14 bases remaining between them. There are 15 residues in the CDR3. Per germline, CDR1 MNHEY and CDR2 SVGAGI. CDR3 amino acids: CASDPDGTSGNTIYF. The CDR3, as DNA: TGTGCCAGCGACCCGGACGGGACCTCTGGAAACACCATATATTTT.

The table lists this clone with a few counts. This chain connects TRBV10-3 to TRBJ1-5; no clear D gene. The CDR3 length is 16 residues. V gave up 0 bases and J gave up 3 bases, with 12 bases separating them. Germline CDR1 reads ENHRY; CDR2 reads SYGVKD. The CDR3 DNA sequence: TGTGCCATCAGTGAGTCATACGGGTCACACAATCAGCCCCAGCATTTT. Protein sequence: CAISESYGSHNQPQHF.

The sample holds a few counts of this clone. Written as DNA, the CDR3 is TGCGCCAGCAGCGAAAGACAGGGGGCAGGCTATGGCTACACCTTC. Protein: CASSERQGAGYGYTF. The chain joins TRBV4-1 to TRBJ1-2, with 10 bases aligning to TRBD1. The trim removed 5 bases at V and 4 bases at J, leaving 7 bases unmatched. Germline assignment: CDR1 MGHRA and CDR2 YSYEKL. The CDR3 is 15 residues long.

The chain combines TRBV5-1 with TRBJ1-1, with no clear D. In germline, CDR1 is SGHRS, CDR2 YFSETQ. The CDR3 runs 15 residues. The V end was cut by 2 bases, the J end by 3 bases, with 14 bases between. CDR3 sequence (DNA): TGCGCCAGCAGCTTCCTTTGGGGTGGGGACACTGAAGCTTTCTTT. This translates into CASSFLWGGDTEAFF. The full variable domain, rest sourced from reference TRBV5-1 and TRBJ1-1, is KAGVTQTPRYLIKTRGQQVTLSCSPISGHRSVSWYQQTPGQGLQFLFEYFSETQRNKGNFPGRFSGRQFSNSRSEMNVSTLELGDSALYLCASSFLWGGDTEAFFGQGTRLTVV.

The chain uses TRBV11-2 and TRBJ1-4, with a weak D call TRBD1 (5 bases). The CDR3 sequence is 14 residues long. Germline loops: CDR1 SGHAT, CDR2 FQNNGV. Trimming took 5 bases from V and 2 from J, leaving 9 bases between them. For the CDR3, the DNA is TGTGCCAGCAGCCGACGGGACACTAATGAAAAACTGTTTTTT. This sequence encodes CASSRRDTNEKLFF.

The chain employs TRBV15 and TRBJ1-1; D uncertain. CDR1 LNHNV and CDR2 YYDKDF come from the germline V gene (reference sequence). The CDR3 is 13 residues long. V lost 1 base and J lost 10, with 13 bases in between. The DNA of the CDR3 is TGTGCCACCAGCAGAGGTGACCAGGCAGGAGCTTTCTTT. Residues: CATSRGDQAGAFF.

J is TRBJ2-3 and V is TRBV14; 12 nucleotides line up with TRBD2. Germline loops: CDR1 SGHDN, CDR2 FVKESK. The CDR3 covers 18 residues. J was trimmed by 4 bases and V by 0 bases; bases with no gene match: 8. In DNA form, the CDR3 reads TGTGCCAGCAGCCAAGACCGAGGACTAGCGGGAATCGCAGATACGCAGTATTTT. Translating gives CASSQDRGLAGIADTQYF. The full variable domain, in which reference TRBV14 and TRBJ2-3 provide the parts outside the CDR3, is EAGVTQFPSHSVIEKGQTVTLRCDPISGHDNLYWYRRVMGKEIKFLLHFVKESKQDESGMPNNRFLAERTGGTYSTLKVQPAELEDSGVYFCASSQDRGLAGIADTQYFGPGTRLTVL.

The chain uses TRBV20-1 and TRBJ2-7; either TRBD1 or TRBD2 may fit D (5 bases each). With 3 bases removed from V and 5 bases from J, the gap between germline ends came to 14 bases. CDR3 length equals 13 residues. Germline V gene sequence: CDR1 DFQATT, CDR2 SNEGSKA (reference sequence). CDR3 sequence (DNA): TGCAGTGCTAGTTTGGGGGAGAACCACGAGCAGTACTTC. Its translation is CSASLGENHEQYF.

The chain employs TRBV13 and TRBJ2-7; 7 bases align to TRBD1. Germline V gene lookup returns CDR1 PRHDT and CDR2 FYEKMQ (reference sequence). The CDR3 consists of 15 residues. Losses at the gene ends were 5 bases for V and 0 bases for J; bases not matched to a gene: 7. CDR3 amino acids: CASSPMGQISYEQYF. The CDR3 bases are TGTGCCAGCAGCCCAATGGGACAGATCTCCTACGAGCAGTACTTC.

The CDR3 nucleotides are TGTGCCATCAGTATCCCGAACACCGGGGAGCTGTTTTTT. Amino acids: CAISIPNTGELFF. The chain has TRBV10-3 and TRBJ2-2; D is unresolved. The CDR3 has 13 amino acids. V lost 5 bases, J lost 0 bases, and 4 bases lay in between. Germline V lookup: CDR1 ENHRY, CDR2 SYGVKD.

The chain carries TRBV6-1 and TRBJ1-3; D not resolved. Looked up from germline, CDR1 is MNHNS and CDR2 is SASEGT. The length of the CDR3 is 17 residues. The V end was cut by 2 bases, the J end by 0 bases, with 14 bases between. CDR3 DNA sequence: TGTGCCAGCAGTGAATGGTACACCCTTAACTCTGGAAACACCATATATTTT. This sequence encodes CASSEWYTLNSGNTIYF.